The T cell receptor (beta chain) described here comes from a study of Ad26.COV2.S vaccination and SARS-CoV-2 variants. Treatment here: about 20 received Ad26.COV2.S at low or high dose, single or two shots; roughly 5 received placebo; per-sample allocation not given. The samples were gathered on day 63 after the first injection of vaccine or placebo. An Ad26 vector that expressed Wuhan-strain SARS-CoV-2 spike constituted the vaccine. Using immunoSEQ multiplex PCR, the repertoire was profiled, and TCRdb retains in-frame clones only, with some absent. The table includes around 310,000 clones, under 90% detected once. Germline V lookup: CDR1 ENHRY, CDR2 SYGVKD. V shed 6 bases and J shed 0 bases, with 14 bases lying between them. The CDR3 sequence is 15 residues long.

This sequence was found in a person between 18 and 65 years old who received the Ad26.COV2.S COVID-19 vaccine or a placebo. Material: peripheral blood, obtained in a trial of Ad26.COV2.S vaccine versus placebo. The chain combines TRBV10-3 with TRBJ1-1, with a tentative D call TRBD1 (5 bases). CDR3 DNA: TGTGCCATCAGGGCCCCCGGGGGAATGAACACTGAAGCTTTCTTT. Translated: CAIRAPGGMNTEAFF.